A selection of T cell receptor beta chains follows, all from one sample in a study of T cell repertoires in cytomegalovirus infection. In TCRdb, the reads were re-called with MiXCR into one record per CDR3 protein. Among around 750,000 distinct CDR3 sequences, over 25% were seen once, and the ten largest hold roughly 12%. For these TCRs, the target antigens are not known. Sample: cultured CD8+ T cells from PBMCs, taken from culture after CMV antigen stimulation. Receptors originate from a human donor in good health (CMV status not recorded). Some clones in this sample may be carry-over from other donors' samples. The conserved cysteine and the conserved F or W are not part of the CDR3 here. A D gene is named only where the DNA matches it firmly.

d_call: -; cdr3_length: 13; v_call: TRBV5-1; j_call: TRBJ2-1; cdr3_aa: ASSLEVTGRNEQF
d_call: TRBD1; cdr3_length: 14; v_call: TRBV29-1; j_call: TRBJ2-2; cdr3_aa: SVEDRDRGGTGELF
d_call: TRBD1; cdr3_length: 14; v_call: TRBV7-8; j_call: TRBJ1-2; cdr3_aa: ASSFIQGTADDGYT
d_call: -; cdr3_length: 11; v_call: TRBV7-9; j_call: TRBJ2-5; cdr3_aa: ASRDAGEETQY
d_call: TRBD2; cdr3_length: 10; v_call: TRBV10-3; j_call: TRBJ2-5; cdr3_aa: AAAGAEETQY
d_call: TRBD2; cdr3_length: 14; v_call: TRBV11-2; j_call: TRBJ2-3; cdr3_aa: ASSLAGRASTDTQY
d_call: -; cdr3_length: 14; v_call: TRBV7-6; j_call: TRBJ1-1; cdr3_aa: ASSPRRDTLNTEAF
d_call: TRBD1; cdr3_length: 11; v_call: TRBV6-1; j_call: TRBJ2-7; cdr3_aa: ASSEGQAYEQY
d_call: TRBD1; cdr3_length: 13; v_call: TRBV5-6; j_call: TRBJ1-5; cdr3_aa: ASSQGQGAGQPQH
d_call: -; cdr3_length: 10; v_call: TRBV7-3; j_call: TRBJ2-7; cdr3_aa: ANSLGRREQY
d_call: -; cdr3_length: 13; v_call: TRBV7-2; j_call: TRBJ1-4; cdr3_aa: ASSLGERTNEKLF
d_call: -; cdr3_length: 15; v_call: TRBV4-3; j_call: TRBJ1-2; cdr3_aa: ASSQAGGGFIFYGYT
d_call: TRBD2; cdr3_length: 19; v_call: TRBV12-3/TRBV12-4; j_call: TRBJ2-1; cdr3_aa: ASSLGSGVHINLVAYNEQF
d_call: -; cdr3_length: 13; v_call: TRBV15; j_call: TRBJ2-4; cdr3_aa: ATSRDRSAKNIQY
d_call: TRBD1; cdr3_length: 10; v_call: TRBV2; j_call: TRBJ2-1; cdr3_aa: AGQGAWNEQF
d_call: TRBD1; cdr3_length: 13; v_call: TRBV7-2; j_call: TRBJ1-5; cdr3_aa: ASSFVQGADQPQH
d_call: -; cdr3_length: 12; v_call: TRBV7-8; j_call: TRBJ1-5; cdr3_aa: ASSLTEEGQPQH
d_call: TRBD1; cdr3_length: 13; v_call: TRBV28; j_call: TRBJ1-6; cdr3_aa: ASSRDRQVNSPLH
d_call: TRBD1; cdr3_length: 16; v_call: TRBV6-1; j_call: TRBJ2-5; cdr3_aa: ASSEAPERGLRDETQY
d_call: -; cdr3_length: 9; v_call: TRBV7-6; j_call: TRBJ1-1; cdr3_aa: ASSWAGEAF
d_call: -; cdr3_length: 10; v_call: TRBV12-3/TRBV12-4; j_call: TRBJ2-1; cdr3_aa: ASSFRNNEQF
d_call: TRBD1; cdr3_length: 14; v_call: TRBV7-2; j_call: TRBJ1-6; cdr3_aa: ASSFRTGDYNSPLH
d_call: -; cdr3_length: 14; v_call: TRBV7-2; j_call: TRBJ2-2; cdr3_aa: ASSAGLPAPAGELF
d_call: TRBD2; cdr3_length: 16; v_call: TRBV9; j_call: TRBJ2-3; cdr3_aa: ASSVARTSGGRADTQY
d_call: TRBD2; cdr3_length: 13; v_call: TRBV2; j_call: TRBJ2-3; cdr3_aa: ASTLGLDQEDTQY
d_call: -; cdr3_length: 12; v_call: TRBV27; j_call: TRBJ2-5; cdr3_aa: ASSPVPVGETQY
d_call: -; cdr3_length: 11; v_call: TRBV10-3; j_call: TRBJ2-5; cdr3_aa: AISEVRGETQY
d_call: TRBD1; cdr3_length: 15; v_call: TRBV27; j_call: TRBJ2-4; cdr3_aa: ASRRTGGLQLKNIQY
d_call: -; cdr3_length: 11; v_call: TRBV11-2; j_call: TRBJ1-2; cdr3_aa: ASSLRQEYGYT
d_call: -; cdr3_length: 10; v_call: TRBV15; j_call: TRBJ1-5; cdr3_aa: ATSRFNQPQH
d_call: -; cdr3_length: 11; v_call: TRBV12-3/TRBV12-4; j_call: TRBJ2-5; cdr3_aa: ASSPGTKETQY
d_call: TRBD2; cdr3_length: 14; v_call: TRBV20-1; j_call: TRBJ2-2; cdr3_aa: SARDHAGGYTGELF
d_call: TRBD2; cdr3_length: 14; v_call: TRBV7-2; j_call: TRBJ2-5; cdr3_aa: ASSPGTSWVLETQY
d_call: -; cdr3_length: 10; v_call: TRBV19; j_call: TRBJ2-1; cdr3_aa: ASRLARGEQF
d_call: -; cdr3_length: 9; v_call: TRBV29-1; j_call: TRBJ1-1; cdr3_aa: SALGGTEAF
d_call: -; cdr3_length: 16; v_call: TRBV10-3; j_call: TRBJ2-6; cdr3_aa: AIPRRTGWSSGANVLT
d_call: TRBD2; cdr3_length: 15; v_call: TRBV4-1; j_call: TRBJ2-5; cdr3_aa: ASSQEGEAGGRETQY